These T cell receptor beta chains were read from a single sample in a study of cytomegalovirus exposure and HLA in healthy donors. The assay was immunoSEQ multiplex PCR, and TCRdb's table has in-frame clones only and misses some. The sample consists of approximately 200,000 clones, around 79% of them appearing once. The sample comprised PBMCs. The receptor source for this set is a girl aged 5 to 17 in good health and CMV-seropositive. Both conserved end residues are part of each CDR3. The D gene is left open where the match is weak. Expanded clones are given a class, and other clones once, few, many or no size at all.

TRBD1	TRBV30	NA	TRBJ2-7	CAWSRGPDEQYF	TGTGCCTGGAGCAGGGGGCCGGACGAGCAGTACTTC
NA	TRBV11-2	NA	TRBJ2-3	CASSLARGTDTQYF	TGTGCCAGCAGCTTAGCCCGGGGGACAGATACGCAGTATTTT
TRBD1	TRBV27	NA	TRBJ2-2	CASRLGQGTTGELFF	TGTGCCAGCAGACTTGGACAGGGAACCACCGGGGAGCTGTTTTTT
TRBD1	TRBV27	NA	TRBJ2-2	CASSSRTGYVAGELFF	TGTGCCAGCAGTTCCAGGACAGGGTACGTCGCCGGGGAGCTGTTTTTT
TRBD1	TRBV7-6	NA	TRBJ2-5	CASSLPGGGQETQYF	TGTGCCAGCAGCTTGCCAGGGGGCGGCCAAGAGACCCAGTACTTC
NA	TRBV5-1	few	TRBJ2-3	CASSLAAVTSTDTQYF	TGCGCCAGCAGCTTGGCGGCGGTAACTAGCACAGATACGCAGTATTTT
NA	TRBV15	NA	TRBJ1-5	CATSRVLGLSNQPQHF	TGTGCCACCAGCAGAGTGTTGGGGCTCAGCAATCAGCCCCAGCATTTT
NA	TRBV5-6	NA	TRBJ1-1	CASSFAEMNTEAFF	TGTGCCAGCAGCTTCGCGGAGATGAACACTGAAGCTTTCTTT
NA	TRBV19	few	TRBJ2-7	CASSPLDSYEQYF	TGTGCCAGTAGTCCCCTGGACAGCTACGAGCAGTACTTC
NA	TRBV19	once	TRBJ1-2	CASTPSMTPNYGYTF	TGTGCCAGTACCCCTAGTATGACTCCGAACTATGGCTACACCTTC
NA	TRBV19	NA	TRBJ1-5	CASSPRMTGIQPQHF	TGTGCCAGTAGCCCCAGAATGACCGGGATACAGCCCCAGCATTTT
TRBD1	TRBV19	NA	TRBJ2-2	CASSTTGFNTGELFF	TGTGCCAGTAGTACGACAGGGTTTAACACCGGGGAGCTGTTTTTT
NA	TRBV7-2	NA	TRBJ1-3	CASSLKGLRASGNTIYF	TGTGCCAGCAGCTTAAAGGGGCTCCGAGCCTCTGGAAACACCATATATTTT
TRBD2	TRBV7-2	once	TRBJ2-1	CASSLQSGLAGNNEQFF	TGTGCCAGCAGCTTACAATCGGGACTAGCGGGGAACAATGAGCAGTTCTTC
NA	TRBV15	NA	TRBJ1-3	CATSGLFLPGGNTIYF	TGTGCCACCAGCGGCCTGTTCCTCCCGGGGGGAAACACCATATATTTT
NA	TRBV7-2	NA	TRBJ2-3	CASSSQGFTDTQYF	TGTGCCAGCAGCTCGCAGGGTTTCACAGATACGCAGTATTTT
NA	TRBV4-1	NA	TRBJ2-5	CASSQERPPGETQYF	TGCGCCAGCAGCCAAGAGAGGCCCCCCGGAGAGACCCAGTACTTC
TRBD1	TRBV7-9	NA	TRBJ2-7	CASSAQGAYYEQYF	TGTGCCAGCAGTGCACAGGGGGCGTACTACGAGCAGTACTTC
NA	TRBV30	NA	TRBJ2-5	CAWSSGETQYF	TGTGCCTGGAGTAGCGGCGAGACCCAGTACTTC
NA	TRBV18	NA	TRBJ1-1	CASSPPSGPLSTEAFF	TGTGCCAGCTCACCACCAAGCGGACCCCTGAGCACTGAAGCTTTCTTT
TRBD1	TRBV7-2	NA	TRBJ2-2	CASSSAPGTVYTGELFF	TGTGCCAGCAGCTCGGCCCCCGGGACAGTGTACACCGGGGAGCTGTTTTTT
NA	TRBV5-1	NA	TRBJ1-2	CASRSGQLYGYTF	TGCGCCAGCAGGTCCGGACAACTCTATGGCTACACCTTC
NA	TRBV7-9	few	TRBJ1-4	CASTLSETAATNEKLFF	TGTGCCAGCACCCTTAGTGAAACAGCTGCAACTAATGAAAAACTGTTTTTT
TRBD1	TRBV5-4	NA	TRBJ1-4	CASSSGQGATNEKLFF	TGTGCCAGCAGCTCGGGACAGGGAGCAACTAATGAAAAACTGTTTTTT
TRBD1	TRBV27	NA	TRBJ2-5	CASSLWAGGFETQYF	TGTGCCAGCAGTTTATGGGCAGGGGGTTTCGAGACCCAGTACTTC
NA	TRBV6-1	NA	TRBJ2-3	CASSEGARSTDTQYF	TGTGCCAGCAGTGAAGGGGCCCGAAGCACAGATACGCAGTATTTT
NA	TRBV12-1	NA	TRBJ1-1	CASSFVDRAVTEAFF	TGTGCCAGCAGCTTTGTGGACAGGGCGGTCACTGAAGCTTTCTTT
NA	TRBV6-5	NA	TRBJ2-5	CASSWGDPPLATQYF	TGTGCCAGCAGCTGGGGAGACCCCCCTCTGGCGACCCAGTACTTC
NA	TRBV4-1	NA	TRBJ1-2	CASSQVSRVTGYTF	TGCGCCAGCAGCCAAGTTTCCCGGGTTACGGGCTACACCTTC
TRBD2	TRBV6-1	NA	TRBJ2-7	CASSEGLAGASTYEQYF	TGTGCCAGCAGTGAGGGACTAGCGGGGGCCTCAACCTACGAGCAGTACTTC
NA	TRBV21-1	NA	TRBJ1-3	CASSSHRDRGSGNTIYF	TGTGCCAGCAGCAGTCACCGGGACAGGGGCTCTGGAAACACCATATATTTT
NA	TRBV7-2	NA	TRBJ1-6	CASSSTRTGNSPLHF	TGTGCCAGCAGCTCCACTCGGACGGGGAATTCACCCCTCCACTTT
TRBD2	TRBV27	NA	TRBJ2-1	CASTSGLAGGGTDNEQFF	TGTGCCAGCACTTCAGGGCTAGCGGGGGGCGGAACCGACAATGAGCAGTTCTTC
TRBD1	TRBV6-5	NA	TRBJ2-7	CASSYRDRGSYEQYF	TGTGCCAGCAGTTACCGGGACAGGGGGTCCTACGAGCAGTACTTC
TRBD1	TRBV7-2	few	TRBJ1-2	CASSLVGTGGNYGYTF	TGTGCCAGCAGCTTAGTCGGGACAGGGGGAAACTATGGCTACACCTTC
TRBD2	TRBV7-2	NA	TRBJ2-7	CASRYHSGGEAYEQYF	TGTGCCAGCAGATACCACAGCGGGGGGGAAGCCTACGAGCAGTACTTC
NA	TRBV19	NA	TRBJ2-2	CASSPDTGELFF	TGTGCCAGTAGTCCCGACACCGGGGAGCTGTTTTTT
NA	TRBV5-4	NA	TRBJ1-1	CASSSQGPEAFF	TGTGCCAGCAGTTCCCAGGGCCCTGAAGCTTTCTTT
TRBD1	TRBV5-1	NA	TRBJ2-1	CASRSDRAWYDEQFF	TGCGCCAGCAGGTCGGACAGGGCATGGTATGATGAGCAGTTCTTC
NA	TRBV11-2	NA	TRBJ1-2	CASSLENQGYGYTF	TGTGCCAGCAGCTTAGAGAACCAGGGGTATGGCTACACCTTC
NA	TRBV29-1	NA	TRBJ1-2	CSVGAGKGYTF	TGCAGCGTTGGGGCAGGGAAGGGCTACACCTTC